The present TCR beta chain was sequenced within a study of tumor-infiltrating lymphocytes in primary liver carcinoma. Synthesis of TCR beta cDNA was carried out from 500 ng total RNA with a constant-region primer. Each TCR beta library was derived from three nested multiplex PCR rounds that employed slightly modified ARM-PCR. Rounds one and two of PCR, each of around 9 cycles, were primed with TRBV1-TRBV30 forward primers and a C-beta reverse primer. TCRdb passed the multiplex PCR reads through MiXCR, listing each CDR3 protein once. The sample holds roughly 55,000 distinct CDR3 sequences, about two thirds seen once. Germline V gene lookup returns CDR1 KGHDR and CDR2 SFDVKD. V gave up 2 bases and J gave up 0 bases, with 10 bases separating them. The length of the CDR3 is 15 residues. It was from roughly 20-30 mg of unsorted bulk tissue that RNA and DNA were co-extracted.

Sequenced: liver tumor tissue from sampling region 2. Subset given: tumor region T2, inferior pole. This clonotype was obtained from a man in his forties with primary liver carcinoma and hepatitis B virus infection. The V and J genes are TRBV24-1 and TRBJ2-7; perhaps TRBD2 as D (5 bases). The CDR3 DNA is TGTGCCACCAGTGATTCTACGGGATACTCCTACGAGCAGTACTTC. This encodes CATSDSTGYSYEQYF.